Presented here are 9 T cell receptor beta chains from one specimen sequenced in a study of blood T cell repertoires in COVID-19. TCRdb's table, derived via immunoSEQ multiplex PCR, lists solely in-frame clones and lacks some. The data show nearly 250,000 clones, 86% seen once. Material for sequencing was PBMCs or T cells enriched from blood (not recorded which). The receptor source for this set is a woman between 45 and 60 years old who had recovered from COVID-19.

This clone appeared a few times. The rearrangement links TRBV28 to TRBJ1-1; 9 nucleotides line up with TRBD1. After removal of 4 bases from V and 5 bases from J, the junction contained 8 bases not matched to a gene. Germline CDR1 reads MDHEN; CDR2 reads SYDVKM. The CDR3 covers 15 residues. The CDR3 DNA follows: TGTGCCAGCAGTTCCACAGGGGGCTGGGGAACTGAAGCTTTCTTT. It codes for CASSSTGGWGTEAFF.

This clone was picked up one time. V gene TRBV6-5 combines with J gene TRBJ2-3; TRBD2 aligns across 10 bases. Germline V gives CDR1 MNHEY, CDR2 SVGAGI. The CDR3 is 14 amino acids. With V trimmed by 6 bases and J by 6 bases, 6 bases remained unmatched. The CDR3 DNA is TGTGCCAGCAGGGTAGCGGGGGGCCGGGATACGCAGTATTTT. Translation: CASRVAGGRDTQYF.

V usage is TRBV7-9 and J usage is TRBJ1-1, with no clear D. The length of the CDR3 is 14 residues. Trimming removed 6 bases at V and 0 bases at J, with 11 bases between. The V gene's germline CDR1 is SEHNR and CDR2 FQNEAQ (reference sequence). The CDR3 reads CASSSGWMNTEAFF. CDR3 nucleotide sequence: TGTGCCAGCAGTTCGGGGTGGATGAACACTGAAGCTTTCTTT.

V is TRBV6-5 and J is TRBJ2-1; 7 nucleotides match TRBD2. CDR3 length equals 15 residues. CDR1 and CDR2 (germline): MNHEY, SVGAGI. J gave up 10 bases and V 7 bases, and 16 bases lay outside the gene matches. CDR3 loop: CASTSGTRRLSEQFF. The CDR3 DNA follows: TGTGCCAGCACCAGCGGGACCCGCCGTCTAAGCGAGCAGTTCTTC.

The CDR3 sequence is CASSLNGQGVQETQYF. CDR3 in DNA: TGTGCCAGCAGCTTAAACGGGCAGGGGGTACAAGAGACCCAGTACTTC. This sequence joins TRBV7-3 and TRBJ2-5, with TRBD1 matching over 7 bases. This CDR3 spans 16 amino acids. The germline CDR1 and CDR2 sequences are SGHTA and FQGTGA. V lost 1 base and J lost 2; bases outside the gene matches: 7.

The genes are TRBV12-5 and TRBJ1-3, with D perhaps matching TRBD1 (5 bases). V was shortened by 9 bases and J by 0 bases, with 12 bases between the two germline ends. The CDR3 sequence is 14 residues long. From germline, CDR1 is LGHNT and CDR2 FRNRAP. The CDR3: CARSKGDSGNTIYF. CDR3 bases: TGTGCTAGGTCGAAAGGGGACTCTGGAAACACCATATATTTT.

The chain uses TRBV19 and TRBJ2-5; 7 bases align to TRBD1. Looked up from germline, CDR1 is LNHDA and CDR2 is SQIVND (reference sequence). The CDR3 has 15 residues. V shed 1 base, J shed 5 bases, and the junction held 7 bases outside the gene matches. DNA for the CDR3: TGTGCCAGTAGTATAGGGCAGGGGGTACGGGAGACCCAGTACTTC. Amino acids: CASSIGQGVRETQYF. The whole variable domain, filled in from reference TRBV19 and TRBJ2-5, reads DGGITQSPKYLFRKEGQNVTLSCEQNLNHDAMYWYRQDPGQGLRLIYYSQIVNDFQKGDIAEGYSVSREKKESFPLTVTSAQKNPTAFYLCASSIGQGVRETQYFGPGTRLLVL.

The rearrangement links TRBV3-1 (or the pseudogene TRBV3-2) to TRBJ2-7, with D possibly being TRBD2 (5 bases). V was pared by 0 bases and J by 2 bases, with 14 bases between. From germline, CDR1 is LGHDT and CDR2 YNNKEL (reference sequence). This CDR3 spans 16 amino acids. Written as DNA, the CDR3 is TGTGCCAGCAGCCAAGATGTTCTCAGCGGAACCTACGAGCAGTACTTC. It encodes CASSQDVLSGTYEQYF.

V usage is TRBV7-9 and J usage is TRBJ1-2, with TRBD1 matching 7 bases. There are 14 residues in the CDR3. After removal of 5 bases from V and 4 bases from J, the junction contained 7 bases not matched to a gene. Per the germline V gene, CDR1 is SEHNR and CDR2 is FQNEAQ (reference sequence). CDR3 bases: TGTGCCAGCAGCGCCACCGGGACAGCCTATGGCTACACCTTC. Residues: CASSATGTAYGYTF.